One and the same sample provided the 19 T cell receptor beta chains below, sequenced in a study of T cell responses to AZD1222 COVID-19 vaccine. Some clones are missing from TCRdb's copy, which holds only in-frame ones; the method was immunoSEQ multiplex PCR. Seen here are some 150,000 clones, 75% to 90% observed once, and the top ten hold about 3.8%. The input for sequencing was peripheral blood, taken on day 0 of MenACWY control vaccination. Every receptor here comes from an adult in good health.

CDR3 DNA sequence: TGTGCCAGCAGCTTTCGAGCGGGGACGCGGGACATTCAGTACTTC. Protein product: CASSFRAGTRDIQYF. The V gene is TRBV7-2, the J gene TRBJ2-4, with 7 bases matching TRBD2. The germline gives CDR1 SGHTA, CDR2 FQGNSA. V was clipped by 3 bases and J by 8 bases; unmatched bases: 10. This CDR3 is built from 15 residues.

The V and J genes are TRBV11-1 and TRBJ2-6; D is undetermined. Germline assignment: CDR1 SGHAT and CDR2 FQDESV (reference sequence). This CDR3 spans 15 amino acids. The V gene lost 5 bases and the J gene lost 4 bases, with 12 bases spanning the gap. The CDR3 here is CASSVRVPGANVLTF. CDR3 sequence (DNA): TGTGCCAGCAGCGTCCGGGTCCCAGGGGCCAACGTCCTGACTTTC. Drawing the rest from reference TRBV11-1 and TRBJ2-6, the complete variable domain is EAEVAQSPRYKITEKSQAVAFWCDPISGHATLYWYRQILGQGPELLVQFQDESVVDDSQLPKDRFSAERLKGVDSTLKIQPAELGDSAMYLCASSVRVPGANVLTFGAGSRLTVL.

This chain connects TRBV5-1 to TRBJ2-3, with D perhaps matching TRBD2 (5 bases). This CDR3 is built from 15 residues. Germline assignment: CDR1 SGHRS and CDR2 YFSETQ. V lost 0 bases, J lost 2 bases, and 10 bases lay in between. CDR3: CASSLVQRITDTQYF. CDR3 DNA: TGCGCCAGCAGCTTGGTCCAGCGGATCACAGATACGCAGTATTTT.

The rearrangement joins TRBV28 to TRBJ1-2; D is unclear. This CDR3 contains 12 residues. Germline assignment: CDR1 MDHEN and CDR2 SYDVKM. The germline V and J ends were trimmed by 5 bases and 2 bases, with 6 bases remaining between them. CDR3 DNA sequence: TGTGCCAGCAGTACTTGGAACTATGGCTACACCTTC. This sequence encodes CASSTWNYGYTF.

V is TRBV7-9 and J is TRBJ1-4; 7 bases fit TRBD1. Trimming removed 4 bases from V and 5 bases from J; junction bases left unmatched: 4. Germline V CDR1 and CDR2: SEHNR, FQNEAQ (reference sequence). The CDR3 has 14 residues. CDR3 sequence reads: CASSWETGNEKLFF. CDR3 coding DNA: TGTGCCAGCAGCTGGGAGACAGGGAATGAAAAACTGTTTTTT.

This sequence joins TRBV13 and TRBJ2-7; 7 bases map to TRBD1. CDR3 length: 13 residues. Per germline, CDR1 PRHDT and CDR2 FYEKMQ (reference sequence). V shed 10 bases, J shed 0 bases, and the junction held 6 bases outside the gene matches. The CDR3 reads CATSQGPSYEQYF. The CDR3 coding sequence is TGTGCCACCTCACAGGGGCCCTCCTACGAGCAGTACTTC.

The genes are TRBV12-3 or TRBV12-4 and TRBJ2-1; D might be TRBD2 (6 bases). The V gene lost 4 bases and the J gene lost 9 bases, with 10 bases spanning the gap. This CDR3 contains 12 residues. CDR3 coding DNA: TGTGCCAGCAGTTCCGACGGGAGTGAGCAGTTCTTC. This translates into CASSSDGSEQFF.

V gene TRBV10-3 combines with J gene TRBJ1-6; perhaps TRBD1 as D (5 bases). The germline V gene has CDR1 ENHRY and CDR2 SYGVKD. The CDR3 loop spans 16 amino acids. Deletions cut 0 bases from V and 4 bases from J, with 10 bases between. The CDR3 DNA is TGTGCCATCAGTGAGTCGGTGGGGCGGTATAATTCACCCCTCCACTTT. It specifies CAISESVGRYNSPLHF.

This clone was seen a single time. CDR3 coding DNA: TGTGCCAGTAGTATAAGTCGCGGGCGGCCGAATACTGAAGCTTTCTTT. It translates to CASSISRGRPNTEAFF. The chain recombines TRBV19 with TRBJ1-1, with unresolved D. The CDR3 consists of 16 residues. V shed 2 bases and J shed 5 bases, with 18 bases lying between them. CDR1 is LNHDA and CDR2 is SQIVND in the germline V gene (reference sequence).

The V gene is TRBV6-5, the J gene TRBJ2-7; 8 bases map to TRBD2. Germline V gene lookup returns CDR1 MNHEY and CDR2 SVGAGI. V dropped 5 bases and J dropped 7; count of bases not matched to a gene: 7. The length of the CDR3 is 13 residues. CDR3 sequence: CASSQYSGGEQYV. The CDR3 region has the DNA TGTGCCAGCAGTCAATACAGCGGGGGAGAGCAGTACGTC.

This chain uses TRBV7-9 with TRBJ2-4; 8 bases fit TRBD1. With V trimmed by 5 bases and J by 5 bases, 11 bases remained unmatched. The CDR3 is 16 amino acids. CDR1 SEHNR and CDR2 FQNEAQ come from the germline V gene (reference sequence). The DNA for the CDR3 is TGTGCCAGCAGCCCTTATACCCGGACAGGGCAAAACATTCAGTACTTC. This encodes CASSPYTRTGQNIQYF.

Only a few counts were recorded for this clone. The chain carries TRBV27 and TRBJ2-4; 7 nucleotides match TRBD2. The CDR3 extends over 14 amino acids. The V gene's germline CDR1 is MNHEY and CDR2 SMNVEV (reference sequence). Trimming took 6 bases from V and 5 from J; bases not matched to a gene: 7. The CDR3 region is CASSRRGGENIQYF. CDR3 nucleotides: TGTGCCAGCAGCCGACGGGGAGGGGAAAACATTCAGTACTTC.

Concerning this clone: One junction end disagrees with the germline gene, perhaps due to a read error. The chain links TRBV5-4 to TRBJ2-2; 11 bases align to TRBD2. Germline CDR1 SGHNT, CDR2 YYREEE (reference sequence). The CDR3 runs 16 residues. The chain's CDR3 is CASSPLAGGNTGGLFF. CDR3 DNA sequence: TGTGCCAGCAGCCCCTTAGCGGGGGGGAACACCGGGGGGCTGTTTTTT.

The rearrangement joins TRBV7-8 to TRBJ1-6; TRBD1 matches 8 bases. V was clipped by 7 bases and J by 6 bases; unmatched bases: 8. This CDR3 is built from 15 residues. Germline CDR1 reads SGHVS; CDR2 reads FQNEAQ. CDR3 sequence: CASTGQGAINSPLHF. In DNA form, the CDR3 reads TGTGCCAGCACCGGCCAGGGGGCTATTAATTCACCCCTCCACTTT.

CDR3 DNA sequence: TGTGCCAGCCATTCCTCCTCCGGGGGTGAGACCCAGTACTTC. The encoded protein is CASHSSSGGETQYF. V and J are TRBV13 and TRBJ2-5, with D possibly being TRBD2 (6 bases). Looked up from germline, CDR1 is PRHDT and CDR2 is FYEKMQ (reference sequence). This CDR3 has 14 residues. Trimming pared 8 bases from V and 5 bases from J, leaving 18 bases between.

The rearrangement joins TRBV3-1 (or the pseudogene TRBV3-2) to TRBJ2-3, with D tentatively TRBD2 (6 bases). CDR1 is LGHDT and CDR2 is YNNKEL in the germline V gene (reference sequence). Trimming stripped 5 bases from V and 0 bases from J, with 15 bases between. The CDR3 runs to 16 residues. The CDR3 region has the DNA TGTGCCAGCAGCAGAACGTCGGGACTTAGCACAGATACGCAGTATTTT. Translated: CASSRTSGLSTDTQYF.

The chain recombines TRBV11-3 with TRBJ1-5; no clear D gene. V was pared by 5 bases and J by 0 bases, with 8 bases between. The CDR3 runs 14 residues. Germline V gene data show CDR1 as SGHNT and CDR2 as YENEEA. CDR3 nucleotide sequence: TGTGCCAGCAGCCGTCATATTAGCAATCAGCCCCAGCATTTT. It translates to CASSRHISNQPQHF.

The rearrangement uses TRBV19 and TRBJ1-2; D may be TRBD1 (5 bases). The germline V gene encodes CDR1 LNHDA and CDR2 SQIVND (reference sequence). V lost 2 bases to trimming and J lost 4 bases, with 11 bases between them. The CDR3 is made up of 14 amino acids. Here the CDR3 reads CASSISRGSYGYTF. In nucleotides, the CDR3 is TGTGCCAGTAGTATATCAAGGGGAAGCTATGGCTACACCTTC.

This chain uses TRBV9 with TRBJ2-2, with no clear D. V was clipped by 7 bases and J by 5 bases, with 12 bases between them. The CDR3 totals 13 residues. CDR1 and CDR2 (germline): SGDLS, YYNGEE. In nucleotides, the CDR3 is TGTGCCAGCGACCAGGTCGGGACCGGGGAGCTGTTTTTT. It codes for CASDQVGTGELFF.